Below are 30 T cell receptor beta chains sequenced from a single sample in a study of cytomegalovirus exposure and HLA in healthy donors. It was with 60 Vbeta and 13 Jbeta primers that the PCR ran. Clones were read by immunoSEQ multiplex PCR, and TCRdb kept only the in-frame ones, dropping some. The sample yields 100,000 to 150,000 clones, approximately 74% seen once. The sequencing input was PBMCs. Every receptor here comes from a man between 35 and 55 years old in good health and CMV-seropositive.

The rearrangement links TRBV11-2 to TRBJ2-7; D perhaps matches TRBD1 (5 bases). Trimming took 5 bases from V and 7 from J, leaving 18 bases between them. The CDR3 length is 14 residues. Germline CDR1 reads SGHAT; CDR2 reads FQNNGV. The CDR3 region has the DNA TGTGCCAGCAGCCCCAGGGCAGGGCGTCGGGAGCAGTACTTC. This encodes CASSPRAGRREQYF.

This clone showed up just a few times. The chain has TRBV27 and TRBJ2-3, with 10 bases lining up with TRBD2. The CDR3 runs 13 residues. Per germline, CDR1 MNHEY and CDR2 SMNVEV (reference sequence). V lost 5 bases to trimming and J lost 13 bases; unmatched junction nucleotides: 9. The CDR3 reads CASSPALAGAEYF. CDR3 bases: TGTGCCAGCAGTCCAGCGCTAGCGGGAGCCGAGTATTTT.

This clone was picked up a small number of times. J is TRBJ2-3 and V is TRBV7-2, with a tentative D call TRBD1 (6 bases). CDR3 length: 15 amino acids. The germline V and J ends were trimmed by 4 bases and 6 bases, with 17 bases remaining between them. Germline V lookup: CDR1 SGHTA, CDR2 FQGNSA. CDR3 in amino acids: CASSSSGVYFDTQYF. DNA of the CDR3: TGTGCCAGCAGCTCGTCAGGGGTGTATTTCGATACGCAGTATTTT.

The V gene is TRBV11-2, the J gene TRBJ1-6; no definite D call. The germline V and J ends were trimmed by 0 bases and 7 bases, with 10 bases remaining between them. The germline CDR1 and CDR2 sequences are SGHAT and FQNNGV. CDR3 length equals 15 residues. Here the CDR3 reads CASSLEFFGNSPLHF. In nucleotides, the CDR3 is TGTGCCAGCAGCTTAGAGTTCTTTGGCAATTCACCCCTCCACTTT.

The V call is TRBV11-2, the J call TRBJ1-2, with 7 bases identical to TRBD1. J was trimmed by 6 bases and V by 5 bases; bases with no gene match: 6. Germline-derived CDR1 and CDR2 are SGHAT and FQNNGV. The length of the CDR3 is 13 residues. The chain's CDR3 is CASSIDRANGYTF. CDR3 coding DNA: TGTGCCAGCAGCATCGACAGGGCGAATGGCTACACCTTC.

The V gene is TRBV19, the J gene TRBJ1-1; a weak D match, TRBD1 (6 bases). This CDR3 comprises 14 residues. Germline lookup yields CDR1 LNHDA and CDR2 SQIVND (reference sequence). The V end was cut by 6 bases, the J end by 1 base, with 12 bases between. Here the CDR3 reads CASRGGEWNTEAFF. The CDR3 DNA sequence: TGTGCCAGTAGAGGGGGAGAATGGAACACTGAAGCTTTCTTT.

This CDR3 reads CASSKKTGGQETQYF. In DNA, the CDR3 is TGTGCCAGCAGCAAGAAGACAGGGGGGCAAGAGACCCAGTACTTC. The rearrangement joins TRBV5-4 to TRBJ2-5, with 9 bases identical to TRBD1. CDR3 size: 15 residues. Per germline, CDR1 SGHNT and CDR2 YYREEE (reference sequence). V gave up 4 bases and J gave up 2 bases; unmatched junction bases: 6. Filled out from reference TRBV5-4 and TRBJ2-5, the complete variable domain reads ETGVTQSPTHLIKTRGQQVTLRCSSQSGHNTVSWYQQALGQGPQFIFQYYREEENGRGNFPPRFSGLQFPNYSSELNVNALELDDSALYLCASSKKTGGQETQYFGPGTRLLVL.

In its sample, this clone was seen once. The chain joins TRBV9 to TRBJ2-1; TRBD2 aligns across 9 bases. V trimming: 4 bases; J trimming: 3 bases; junction bases outside the gene matches: 5. This CDR3 is 15 amino acids long. CDR1 is SGDLS and CDR2 is YYNGEE in the germline V gene. CDR3 region: CASSPRLAVYNEQFF. The CDR3 DNA sequence: TGTGCCAGCAGCCCTCGACTAGCGGTCTACAATGAGCAGTTCTTC.

This clone has more than one count but fewer than ten. The genes are TRBV7-2 and TRBJ1-5, with 8 nucleotides matching TRBD1. The CDR3 totals 15 residues. V lost 8 bases, J lost 2 bases, and 8 bases stayed unmatched. From germline, CDR1 is SGHTA and CDR2 FQGNSA. CDR3 nucleotides: TGTGCCAGCGACGACAGGGGCGATGGCAATCAGCCCCAGCATTTT. Its translation is CASDDRGDGNQPQHF.

The chain couples TRBV19 to TRBJ1-6; D is ambiguous. CDR3 length: 16 residues. Germline CDR1 reads LNHDA; CDR2 reads SQIVND (reference sequence). Deletions cut 5 bases from V and 0 bases from J, with 11 bases between. As DNA, the CDR3 is TGTGCCAGTAGTTCCCTCCGGGACTCCTATAATTCACCCCTCCACTTT. It encodes CASSSLRDSYNSPLHF.

This CDR3 reads CSAGTGQGYTF. Written as DNA, the CDR3 is TGCAGTGCCGGGACAGGCCAGGGCTACACCTTC. The J gene is TRBJ1-2, the V gene TRBV20-1; 8 bases are a match to TRBD1. This CDR3 region has 11 residues. Germline-derived CDR1 and CDR2 are DFQATT and SNEGSKA (reference sequence). J lost 8 bases, V lost 6 bases, and 5 bases had no gene match.

This chain uses TRBV2 with TRBJ2-1; 10 bases map to TRBD2. Germline lookup yields CDR1 SNHLY and CDR2 FYNNEI. The trim removed 4 bases at V and 3 bases at J, leaving 9 bases unmatched. The CDR3 totals 17 residues. The CDR3 loop is CASSGTSGAAHYNEQFF. Written as DNA, the CDR3 is TGTGCCAGCAGTGGAACTAGCGGGGCGGCTCACTACAATGAGCAGTTCTTC.

The rearrangement links TRBV28 to TRBJ2-1, with 7 bases that match TRBD2. The J segment lost 8 bases and the V segment lost 6 bases, leaving 16 bases of the junction unmatched. This CDR3 has 16 amino acids. From germline, CDR1 is MDHEN and CDR2 SYDVKM. The CDR3 reads CASSPSGRDGGYEQFF. CDR3 in DNA: TGTGCCAGCAGCCCATCGGGGAGGGACGGAGGCTATGAGCAGTTCTTC.

This clone was seen only once. The genes are TRBV2 and TRBJ1-5; 11 nucleotides agree with TRBD1. The germline CDR1 and CDR2 sequences are SNHLY and FYNNEI. The CDR3 runs to 16 residues. Trimming took 4 bases from V and 2 from J; bases not matched to a gene: 4. Written as DNA, the CDR3 is TGTGCCAGCAGTGGTGGGACAGGGGGTGGCAATCAGCCCCAGCATTTT. This gives the protein CASSGGTGGGNQPQHF.

This chain uses TRBV4-1 with TRBJ1-2, with 7 bases fitting TRBD1. Germline assignment: CDR1 MGHRA and CDR2 YSYEKL. V was clipped by 1 base and J by 5 bases; unmatched bases: 10. This CDR3 contains 16 residues. The CDR3 sequence is CASSQGAVRGSYGYTF. CDR3 nucleotides: TGCGCCAGCAGCCAAGGGGCAGTCAGGGGGAGTTATGGCTACACCTTC.

V usage is TRBV10-1 and J usage is TRBJ1-1; 8 nucleotides align to TRBD1. This CDR3 has 14 residues. Per germline, CDR1 WNHNN and CDR2 SYGVQD (reference sequence). Unmatched junction bases numbered 4, after V lost 6 bases and J lost 1 base. The CDR3 sequence: CASRAGTGNTEAFF. The CDR3 DNA sequence: TGCGCCAGCAGGGCCGGGACAGGGAACACTGAAGCTTTCTTT.

In its sample, this clone was seen a few times. The chain is built from TRBV6-5 and TRBJ1-1; D ambiguous. This CDR3 spans 13 amino acids. The germline V gene encodes CDR1 MNHEY and CDR2 SVGAGI. V gave up 2 bases and J gave up 6 bases, with 10 bases separating them. The CDR3 loop reads CASSYTGEAEAFF. The CDR3 coding sequence is TGTGCCAGCAGTTACACTGGGGAGGCTGAAGCTTTCTTT.

The chain is built from TRBV9 and TRBJ2-1; 12 positions match TRBD2. The CDR3 runs 18 residues. Germline assignment: CDR1 SGDLS and CDR2 YYNGEE. V gave up 0 bases and J gave up 5 bases; unmatched junction bases: 9. CDR3 region: CASSVASGRAGWDNEQFF. The CDR3 region has the DNA TGTGCCAGCAGCGTAGCTAGCGGGAGGGCCGGGTGGGACAATGAGCAGTTCTTC.

The chain is built from TRBV7-2 and TRBJ1-4; a possible D gene is TRBD1 (5 bases). V lost 6 bases, J lost 2 bases, and 13 bases lay in between. CDR1 SGHTA and CDR2 FQGNSA come from the germline V gene. The CDR3 is 15 residues long. This CDR3 is CASRREEGTNEKLFF. In DNA form, the CDR3 reads TGTGCCAGCAGACGGGAGGAGGGGACTAATGAAAAACTGTTTTTT.

This chain links TRBV28 with TRBJ1-4; D gene unclear. Trimming left V 5 bases short and J 4 bases short, with 11 bases between. CDR1 MDHEN and CDR2 SYDVKM come from the germline V gene. The CDR3 is 14 residues long. The CDR3 sequence is CASSNRGDNEKLFF. DNA for the CDR3: TGTGCCAGCAGTAACCGCGGCGATAATGAAAAACTGTTTTTT.

The V and J genes are TRBV18 and TRBJ2-2; TRBD2 is a possible D gene (5 bases). Germline loops: CDR1 KGHSH, CDR2 LQKENI. Trimming shortened V by 3 bases and J by 0 bases, and 11 bases separated the two germline ends. This CDR3 has 16 residues. In DNA, the CDR3 is TGTGCCAGCTCACCCTTAGCGACTTCGAACACCGGGGAGCTGTTTTTT. Translating it yields CASSPLATSNTGELFF.

This chain joins TRBV27 and TRBJ2-7; 10 nucleotides line up with TRBD1. V gave up 3 bases and J gave up 0 bases; unmatched junction bases: 11. Germline lookup yields CDR1 MNHEY and CDR2 SMNVEV (reference sequence). CDR3 length: 18 residues. The CDR3 sequence: CASSFRSSGTGASYEQYF. CDR3 DNA: TGTGCCAGCAGTTTCCGATCCTCCGGGACAGGGGCCTCCTACGAGCAGTACTTC.

The rearrangement uses TRBV19 and TRBJ2-7, with 10 positions matching TRBD1. Germline values: CDR1 LNHDA, CDR2 SQIVND (reference sequence). V was pared by 3 bases and J by 6 bases, with 5 bases of the junction left unmatched. The CDR3 consists of 14 residues. CDR3 bases: TGTGCCAGTAGTATGGGACAGGGGCCCAGCGAGCAGTACTTC. Translating gives CASSMGQGPSEQYF.

The rearrangement links TRBV7-9 to TRBJ1-4; 7 bases line up with TRBD1. J was trimmed by 7 bases and V by 5 bases; bases with no gene match: 10. There are 15 residues in the CDR3. Germline CDR1 is SEHNR and CDR2 is FQNEAQ (reference sequence). This CDR3 is CASSPGGLDGEKLFF. DNA of the CDR3: TGTGCCAGCAGCCCAGGGGGATTAGACGGTGAAAAACTGTTTTTT.

The chain employs TRBV19 and TRBJ1-1, with D unclear. CDR1 LNHDA and CDR2 SQIVND come from the germline V gene (reference sequence). Trimming pared 1 base from V and 1 base from J, leaving 7 bases between. The CDR3 extends over 14 amino acids. CDR3: CASSIAQKNTEAFF. CDR3 DNA sequence: TGTGCCAGTAGTATAGCGCAGAAGAACACTGAAGCTTTCTTT.

The chain combines TRBV6-6 with TRBJ2-7; 8 nucleotides agree with TRBD2. CDR3 length: 16 residues. J lost 3 bases, V lost 0 bases, and 7 bases had no gene match. Germline V gene data show CDR1 as MNHNY and CDR2 as SVGAGI (reference sequence). The CDR3 coding sequence is TGTGCCAGCAGTTACTCCGGCGGGAGGTTCAGCTACGAGCAGTACTTC. This codes for CASSYSGGRFSYEQYF.

This rearrangement joins TRBV7-2 to TRBJ2-3; no clear D gene. Looked up from germline, CDR1 is SGHTA and CDR2 is FQGNSA. The V end lost 2 bases, the J end lost 1 base, and 13 bases lay between the germline ends. CDR3 size: 16 residues. CDR3 bases: TGTGCCAGCAGCTTAAGCCCCAACCTCCGCACAGATACGCAGTATTTT. This gives the protein CASSLSPNLRTDTQYF.

The J gene is TRBJ1-1, the V gene TRBV18; D unresolved. CDR3 length equals 13 residues. Germline assignment: CDR1 KGHSH and CDR2 LQKENI. Trimming removed 5 bases from V and 1 base from J, with 8 bases in between. The CDR3 sequence is CASSTSRNTEAFF. In nucleotides, the CDR3 is TGTGCCAGCTCAACTTCGCGGAACACTGAAGCTTTCTTT.

The J gene is TRBJ2-7, the V gene TRBV2; D is possibly TRBD1 (7 bases). The CDR3 is made up of 13 amino acids. Germline V gene lookup returns CDR1 SNHLY and CDR2 FYNNEI. Trimming pared 6 bases from V and 9 bases from J, leaving 18 bases between. The CDR3 is CASSGGLAGGQYF. As DNA, the CDR3 is TGTGCCAGCAGCGGGGGACTCGCAGGGGGGCAGTACTTC.

This clone was observed once. The chain's CDR3 is CASSPRDRGFGNTIYF. DNA of the CDR3: TGTGCCAGCAGCCCACGGGACAGGGGGTTTGGAAACACCATATATTTT. J is TRBJ1-3 and V is TRBV11-2; 11 bases are shared with TRBD1. This CDR3 is built from 16 residues. The junction had 6 bases not matched to a gene; V was cut back by 5 bases and J by 3 bases. CDR1 and CDR2 (germline): SGHAT, FQNNGV.